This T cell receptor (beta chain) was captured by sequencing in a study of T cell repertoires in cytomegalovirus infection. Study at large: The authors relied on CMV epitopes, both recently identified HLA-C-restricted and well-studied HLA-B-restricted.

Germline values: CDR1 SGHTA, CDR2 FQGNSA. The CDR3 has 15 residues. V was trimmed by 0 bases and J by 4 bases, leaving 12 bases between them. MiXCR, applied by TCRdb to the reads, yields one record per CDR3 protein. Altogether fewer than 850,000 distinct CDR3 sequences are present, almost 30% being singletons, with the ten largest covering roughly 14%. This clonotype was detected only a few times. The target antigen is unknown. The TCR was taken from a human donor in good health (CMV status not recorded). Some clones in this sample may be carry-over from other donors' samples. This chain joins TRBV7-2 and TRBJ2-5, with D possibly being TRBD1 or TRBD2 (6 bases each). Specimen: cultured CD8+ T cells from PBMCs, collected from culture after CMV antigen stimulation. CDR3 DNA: TGTGCCAGCAGCTTAGCGGGCAGGGGAGGAGAGACCCAGTACTTC. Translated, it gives CASSLAGRGGETQYF.